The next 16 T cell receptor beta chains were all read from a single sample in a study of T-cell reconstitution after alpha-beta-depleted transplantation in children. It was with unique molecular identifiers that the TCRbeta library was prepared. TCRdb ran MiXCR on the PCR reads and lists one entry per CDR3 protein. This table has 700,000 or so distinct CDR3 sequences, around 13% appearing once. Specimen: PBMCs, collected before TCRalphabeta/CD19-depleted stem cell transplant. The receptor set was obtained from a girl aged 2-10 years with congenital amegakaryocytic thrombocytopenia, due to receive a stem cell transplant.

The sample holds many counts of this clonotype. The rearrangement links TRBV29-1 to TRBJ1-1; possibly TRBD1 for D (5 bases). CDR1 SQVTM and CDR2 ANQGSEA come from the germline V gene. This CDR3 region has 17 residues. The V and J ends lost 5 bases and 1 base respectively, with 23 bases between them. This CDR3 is CSVWVGRGTHQNTEAFF. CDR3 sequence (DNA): TGCAGCGTTTGGGTCGGTCGGGGGACCCACCAGAACACTGAAGCTTTCTTT.

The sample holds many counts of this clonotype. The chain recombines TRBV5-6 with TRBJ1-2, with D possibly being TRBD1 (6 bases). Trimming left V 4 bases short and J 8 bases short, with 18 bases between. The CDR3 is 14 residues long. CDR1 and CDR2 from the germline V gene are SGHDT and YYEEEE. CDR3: CASSPMTGPWGYTF. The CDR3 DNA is TGTGCCAGCAGCCCAATGACAGGCCCCTGGGGCTACACCTTC.

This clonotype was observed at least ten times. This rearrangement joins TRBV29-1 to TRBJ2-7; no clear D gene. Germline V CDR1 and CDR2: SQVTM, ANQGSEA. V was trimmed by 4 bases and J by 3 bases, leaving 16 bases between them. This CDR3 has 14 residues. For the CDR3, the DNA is TGCAGCGTTGTGCCCAGGCAGGACCGCTACGAGCAGTACTTC. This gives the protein CSVVPRQDRYEQYF.

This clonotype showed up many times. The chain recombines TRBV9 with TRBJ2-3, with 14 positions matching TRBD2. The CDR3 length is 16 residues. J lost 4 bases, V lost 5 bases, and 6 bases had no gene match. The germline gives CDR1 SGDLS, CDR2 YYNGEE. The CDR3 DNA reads TGTGCCAGCAGTCTGGGGACTAGCGGGAGTTCAGATACGCAGTATTTT. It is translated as CASSLGTSGSSDTQYF. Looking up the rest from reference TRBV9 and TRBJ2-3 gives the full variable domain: DSGVTQTPKHLITATGQRVTLRCSPRSGDLSVYWYQQSLDQGLQFLIQYYNGEERAKGNILERFSAQQFPDLHSELNLSSLELGDSALYFCASSLGTSGSSDTQYFGPGTRLTVL.

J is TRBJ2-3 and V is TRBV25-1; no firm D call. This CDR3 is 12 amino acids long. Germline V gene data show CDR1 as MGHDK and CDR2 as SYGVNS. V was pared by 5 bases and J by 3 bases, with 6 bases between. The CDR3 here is CASSTQTDTQYF. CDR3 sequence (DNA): TGTGCCAGCAGTACCCAAACAGATACGCAGTATTTT.

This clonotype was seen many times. CDR3 amino acids: CSALQGTDTQYF. In DNA form, the CDR3 reads TGCAGTGCTCTTCAGGGCACAGATACGCAGTATTTT. The chain is built from TRBV20-1 and TRBJ2-3; unclear D gene. Germline V gene lookup returns CDR1 DFQATT and CDR2 SNEGSKA (reference sequence). Trimming cost V 5 bases and J 1 base, with 7 bases left between them. CDR3 size: 12 residues.

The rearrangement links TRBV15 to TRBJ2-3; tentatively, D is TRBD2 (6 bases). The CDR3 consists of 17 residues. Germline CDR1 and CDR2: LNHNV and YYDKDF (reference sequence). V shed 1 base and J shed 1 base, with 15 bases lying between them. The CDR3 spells CATSRGVREVGTDTQYF. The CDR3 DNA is TGTGCCACCAGCAGAGGGGTTAGGGAGGTGGGCACAGATACGCAGTATTTT.

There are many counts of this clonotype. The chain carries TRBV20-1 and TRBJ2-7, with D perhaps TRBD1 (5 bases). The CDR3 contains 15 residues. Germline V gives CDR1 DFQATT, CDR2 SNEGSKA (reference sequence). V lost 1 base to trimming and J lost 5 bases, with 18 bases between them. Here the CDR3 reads CSARGPGANLDEQYF. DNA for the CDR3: TGCAGTGCTAGAGGTCCTGGGGCAAATCTGGACGAGCAGTACTTC.

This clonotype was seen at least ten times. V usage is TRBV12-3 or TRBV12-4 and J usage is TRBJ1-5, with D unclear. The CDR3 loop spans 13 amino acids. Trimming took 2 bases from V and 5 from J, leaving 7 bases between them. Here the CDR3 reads CASSLTQYQPQHF. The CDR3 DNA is TGTGCCAGCAGTTTAACCCAATATCAGCCCCAGCATTTT.

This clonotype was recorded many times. CDR3 in amino acids: CASSLSVATGVYGYTF. CDR3 DNA: TGCGCCAGCAGCTTGTCAGTCGCGACAGGGGTATATGGCTACACCTTC. The gene calls are TRBV5-1 and TRBJ1-2; TRBD1 aligns across 8 bases. Germline V gene data show CDR1 as SGHRS and CDR2 as YFSETQ. The CDR3 has 16 residues. The ends lost 1 base at V and 5 bases at J; junction bases unmatched: 10.

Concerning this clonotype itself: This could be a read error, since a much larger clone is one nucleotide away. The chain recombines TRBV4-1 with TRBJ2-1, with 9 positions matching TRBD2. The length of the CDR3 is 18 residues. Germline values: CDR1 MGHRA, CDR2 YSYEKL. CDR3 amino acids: CASSQEITAGGAYNEPFF. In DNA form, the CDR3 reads TGCGCCAGCAGCCAAGAGATTACAGCGGGGGGAGCCTACAATGAGCCGTTCTTC.

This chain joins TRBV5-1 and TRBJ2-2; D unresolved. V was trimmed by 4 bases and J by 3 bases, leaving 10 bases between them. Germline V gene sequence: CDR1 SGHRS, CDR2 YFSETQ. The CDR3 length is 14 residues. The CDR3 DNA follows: TGCGCCAGCAGCCCCATTCCCGACACCGGGGAGCTGTTTTTT. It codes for CASSPIPDTGELFF. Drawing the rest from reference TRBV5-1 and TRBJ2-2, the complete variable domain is KAGVTQTPRYLIKTRGQQVTLSCSPISGHRSVSWYQQTPGQGLQFLFEYFSETQRNKGNFPGRFSGRQFSNSRSEMNVSTLELGDSALYLCASSPIPDTGELFFGEGSRLTVL.

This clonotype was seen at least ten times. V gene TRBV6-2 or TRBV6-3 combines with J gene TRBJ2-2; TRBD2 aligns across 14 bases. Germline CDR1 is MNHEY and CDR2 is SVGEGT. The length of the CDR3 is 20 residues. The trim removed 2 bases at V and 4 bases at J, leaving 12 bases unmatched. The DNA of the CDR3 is TGTGCCAGCAGTTACGGGGTAACCGGGACTAGCGGGAGATCCACCGGGGAGCTGTTTTTT. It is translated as CASSYGVTGTSGRSTGELFF.

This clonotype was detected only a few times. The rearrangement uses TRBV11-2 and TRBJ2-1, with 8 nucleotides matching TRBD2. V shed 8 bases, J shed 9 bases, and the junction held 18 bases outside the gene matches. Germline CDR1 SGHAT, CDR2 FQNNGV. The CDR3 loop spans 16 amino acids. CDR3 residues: CASFAHSGSRTSEQFF. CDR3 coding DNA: TGTGCCAGCTTCGCCCACAGCGGGAGTAGGACGAGTGAGCAGTTCTTC.

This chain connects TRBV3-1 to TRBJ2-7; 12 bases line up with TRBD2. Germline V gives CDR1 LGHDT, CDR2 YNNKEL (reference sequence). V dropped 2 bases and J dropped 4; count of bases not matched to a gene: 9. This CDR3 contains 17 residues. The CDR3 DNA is TGTGCCAGCAGCCAAATCCATCGACTAGCGGGAGTGTACGAGCAGTACTTC. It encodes CASSQIHRLAGVYEQYF.

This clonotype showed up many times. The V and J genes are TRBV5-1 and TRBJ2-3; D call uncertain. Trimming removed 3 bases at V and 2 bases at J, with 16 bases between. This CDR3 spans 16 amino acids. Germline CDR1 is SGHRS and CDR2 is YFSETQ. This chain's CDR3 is CASSSRTQSTTDTQYF. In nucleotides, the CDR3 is TGCGCCAGCAGCTCACGGACCCAAAGTACCACAGATACGCAGTATTTT.